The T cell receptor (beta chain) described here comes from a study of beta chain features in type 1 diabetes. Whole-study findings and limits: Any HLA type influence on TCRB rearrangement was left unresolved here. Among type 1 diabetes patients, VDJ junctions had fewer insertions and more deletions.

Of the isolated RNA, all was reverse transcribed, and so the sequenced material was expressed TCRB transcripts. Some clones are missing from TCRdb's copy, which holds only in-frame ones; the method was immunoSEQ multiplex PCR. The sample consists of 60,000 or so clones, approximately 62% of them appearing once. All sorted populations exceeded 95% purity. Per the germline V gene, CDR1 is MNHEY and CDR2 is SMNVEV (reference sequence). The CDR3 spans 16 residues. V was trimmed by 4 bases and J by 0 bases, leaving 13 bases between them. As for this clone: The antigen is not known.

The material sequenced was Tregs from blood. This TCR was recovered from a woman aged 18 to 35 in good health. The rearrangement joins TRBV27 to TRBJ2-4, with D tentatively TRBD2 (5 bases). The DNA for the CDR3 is TGTGCCAGCAGTTCCCTCGAGGGTCTAGCCAAAAACATTCAGTACTTC. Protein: CASSSLEGLAKNIQYF.